These 7 T cell receptor beta chains were all obtained from the same sample, sequenced in a study of blood T cell repertoires in COVID-19. The protocol was immunoSEQ multiplex PCR, while the TCRdb copy is restricted to in-frame clones and leaves out a portion. The sample shows about 98,000 clones, around nine tenths of them seen only once. Input material: peripheral blood. All receptors come from a man aged 45-65 years with acute or convalescent COVID-19.

The V gene is TRBV27, the J gene TRBJ2-3; D may be TRBD2 (7 bases). Germline assignment: CDR1 MNHEY and CDR2 SMNVEV (reference sequence). V was pared by 5 bases and J by 5 bases, with 17 bases between. The CDR3 covers 15 residues. CDR3 nucleotides: TGTGCCAGCAGTCGTTACGGGGGGCGAGGAGATACGCAGTATTTT. Residues: CASSRYGGRGDTQYF.

This rearrangement joins TRBV2 to TRBJ2-7; 7 nucleotides agree with TRBD2. The CDR3 has 13 amino acids. From germline, CDR1 is SNHLY and CDR2 FYNNEI. V gave up 7 bases and J gave up 3 bases; unmatched junction bases: 6. DNA of the CDR3: TGTGCCAGCAAACGGACTAGTCTCTACGAGCAGTACTTC. Protein: CASKRTSLYEQYF. The full variable domain, in which reference TRBV2 and TRBJ2-7 provide the parts outside the CDR3, is EPEVTQTPSHQVTQMGQEVILRCVPISNHLYFYWYRQILGQKVEFLVSFYNNEISEKSEIFDDQFSVERPDGSNFTLKIRSTKLEDSAMYFCASKRTSLYEQYFGPGTRLTVT.

Only one count was recorded for this clone. V gene TRBV18 combines with J gene TRBJ2-4; 11 bases agree with TRBD1. The length of the CDR3 is 16 residues. Unmatched junction bases numbered 8, after V lost 7 bases and J lost 3 bases. Germline CDR1 KGHSH, CDR2 LQKENI. The CDR3 protein is CASFAGTGGGKNIQYF. CDR3 bases: TGTGCCAGCTTTGCCGGGACAGGGGGAGGCAAAAACATTCAGTACTTC.

This clone is a singleton in its sample. V usage is TRBV11-2 and J usage is TRBJ2-5; TRBD2 might be the D (5 bases). CDR1 SGHAT and CDR2 FQNNGV come from the germline V gene. CDR3 length: 14 residues. V lost 2 bases to trimming and J lost 4 bases, with 11 bases between them. In DNA, the CDR3 is TGTGCCAGCAGCTTATCGAGCGGAGTAGAGACCCAGTACTTC. It translates to CASSLSSGVETQYF.

The J gene is TRBJ1-2, the V gene TRBV15; tentative D call: TRBD1 (6 bases). There are 14 residues in the CDR3. Trimming removed 3 bases from V and 5 bases from J, with 13 bases in between. CDR1 is LNHNV, CDR2 YYDKDF, per germline (reference sequence). The CDR3 sequence: CATSSPGGGYGYTF. DNA for the CDR3: TGTGCCACCAGCAGTCCGGGAGGGGGTTATGGCTACACCTTC.

This rearrangement joins TRBV11-3 to TRBJ2-7; the match to TRBD2 covers 9 bases. Germline V gene sequence: CDR1 SGHNT, CDR2 YENEEA. V lost 5 bases, J lost 6 bases, and 11 bases stayed unmatched. This CDR3 contains 15 residues. The CDR3 DNA reads as TGTGCCAGCAGCGCCGGGGTAGCGGGAGAGGTCGAGCAGTACTTC. This translates into CASSAGVAGEVEQYF.

The chain carries TRBV24-1 and TRBJ2-7, with 9 bases fitting TRBD1. CDR3 length equals 15 residues. Germline V CDR1 and CDR2: KGHDR, SFDVKD. V shed 4 bases, J shed 2 bases, and the junction held 5 bases outside the gene matches. The chain's CDR3 is CATSDPGTGTYEQYF. The CDR3 nucleotides are TGTGCCACCAGTGACCCCGGGACAGGGACCTACGAGCAGTACTTC.